This T cell receptor beta chain was captured in a study of T cell changes during pregnancy in multiple sclerosis (dated by TCRdb to about 2019). General notes on the study: In women with multiple sclerosis, the researchers looked at how the T cell repertoire shifted as pregnancy progressed.

The receptor library was made with the immunoSEQ multiplex PCR assay. TCRdb's version of the immuneACCESS table is confined to in-frame rearrangements and falls short of the full clone set. An unresolved V gene accounts for under half of the shortfall where checked; the remainder is of unknown origin. This sample comprises roughly 35,000 clones, approximately 92% of them detected only once. 1.2% of the sample goes to the ten largest clones. Trimming accounts for 2 bases at V and 5 bases at J, while the number of junction bases matched to no gene is 24. The CDR3 runs 20 amino acids, cysteine and phenylalanine included. Only CDR3 DNA is held: 60 bases, read in frame from base 1. CDR1 is given as SGHNT and CDR2 as YENEEA, both from the germline V gene. A note on this clone: No cognate antigen has been identified for it. Nothing much larger sits one base from this clone, and base qualities are not available.

Recombination joined TRBV11-3 with TRBJ2-7, with 7 junctional bases fitting TRBD2. The material sequenced was PBMCs (not recorded whether the cells were cultured). This sequence was found in a female donor with multiple sclerosis, enrolled in a pregnancy study. The CDR3 loop reads CASSLNHVEKEDGGTHEQYF. The bases are TGTGCCAGCAGCTTAAATCATGTTGAAAAAGAGGACGGGGGGACCCACGAGCAGTACTTC. Reference TRBV11-3 and TRBJ2-7 genes cover what lies past the CDR3, so the full variable domain is EAGVVQSPRYKIIEKKQPVAFWCNPISGHNTLYWYLQNLGQGPELLIRYENEEAVDDSQLPKDRFSAERLKGVDSTLKIQPAELGDSAVYLCASSLNHVEKEDGGTHEQYFGPGTRLTVT.